One and the same sample provided the 8 T cell receptor beta chains below, sequenced in a study of cytomegalovirus exposure and HLA in healthy donors. The PCR had 60 Vbeta and 13 Jbeta primers. This table comes from immunoSEQ multiplex PCR, and its TCRdb copy is limited to in-frame clones, with some not included. The sample shows about 130,000 clones, and 2% to 2.5% sits with its ten largest clones. Sequencing was carried out using PBMCs. Every receptor here comes from a man aged 40-50 years in good health and CMV-seronegative.

The gene calls are TRBV5-4 and TRBJ2-6; 9 nucleotides match TRBD2. This CDR3 is 17 amino acids long. The V gene's germline CDR1 is SGHNT and CDR2 YYREEE (reference sequence). V was clipped by 1 base and J by 0 bases; unmatched bases: 2. As DNA, the CDR3 is TGTGCCAGCAGCTTGAGCGGGAGGATCTCTGGGGCCAACGTCCTGACTTTC. It specifies CASSLSGRISGANVLTF.

The chain carries TRBV6-6 and TRBJ2-7; D remains ambiguous. V lost 8 bases and J 0 bases, leaving 17 bases between the germline ends. Germline V lookup: CDR1 MNHNY, CDR2 SVGAGI (reference sequence). The CDR3 has 15 residues. This CDR3 is CASRVGSSGSYEQYF. The CDR3 region has the DNA TGTGCCAGCCGGGTGGGTTCCTCTGGCTCCTACGAGCAGTACTTC.

CDR3 in amino acids: CASSLSQGPQVFF. In DNA, the CDR3 is TGCGCCAGCAGCCTTTCACAGGGGCCCCAAGTGTTTTTT. The gene calls are TRBV10-2 and TRBJ1-4; 7 nucleotides line up with TRBD1. The CDR3 sequence is 13 residues long. Germline CDR1 WSHSY, CDR2 SAAADI. Trimming cost V 6 bases and J 15 bases; bases outside gene matches: 13.

The chain has TRBV4-1 and TRBJ2-2, with D perhaps TRBD2 (6 bases). Germline values: CDR1 MGHRA, CDR2 YSYEKL. The V gene lost 4 bases and the J gene lost 4 bases, with 13 bases spanning the gap. This CDR3 is built from 15 residues. CDR3 protein: CASSPRDSSTGELFF. DNA for the CDR3: TGCGCCAGCAGCCCCCGGGACTCCTCCACCGGGGAGCTGTTTTTT.

The chain uses TRBV5-1 and TRBJ2-3; 8 bases are shared with TRBD1. CDR1 is SGHRS, CDR2 YFSETQ, per germline. Trimming cost V 4 bases and J 6 bases; bases outside gene matches: 7. This CDR3 spans 14 amino acids. The CDR3 DNA reads as TGCGCCAGCAGCACCCGGACAGGGAAGGATACGCAGTATTTT. It yields the protein CASSTRTGKDTQYF.

The gene calls are TRBV25-1 and TRBJ2-4, with TRBD2 identical over 12 bases. Germline V lookup: CDR1 MGHDK, CDR2 SYGVNS. The junction had 5 bases not matched to a gene; V was cut back by 4 bases and J by 1 base. The CDR3 spans 17 residues. The DNA of the CDR3 is TGTGCCAGCAGTGGGGAGACTAGCGGGAGTGCCAAAAACATTCAGTACTTC. Its protein product is CASSGETSGSAKNIQYF.

The rearrangement uses TRBV5-5 and TRBJ2-2; 7 bases match TRBD2. The CDR3 contains 14 residues. V was pared by 4 bases and J by 8 bases, with 8 bases of the junction left unmatched. Germline CDR1 and CDR2: SGHKS and YYEKEE (reference sequence). The DNA for the CDR3 is TGTGCCAGCAGCATGGAGCGGGATTTAGGGGAGCTGTTTTTT. This codes for CASSMERDLGELFF.

This CDR3 reads CASSGQTYEQYF. CDR3 in DNA: TGTGCCAGCTCAGGACAGACCTACGAGCAGTACTTC. V gene TRBV18 combines with J gene TRBJ2-7; the D gene is possibly TRBD1 (6 bases). CDR1 is KGHSH, CDR2 LQKENI, per germline. The V and J ends lost 5 bases and 2 bases respectively, with 7 bases between them. This CDR3 is 12 amino acids long. The full variable domain, rest sourced from reference TRBV18 and TRBJ2-7, is NAGVMQNPRHLVRRRGQEARLRCSPMKGHSHVYWYRQLPEEGLKFMVYLQKENIIDESGMPKERFSAEFPKEGPSILRIQQVVRGDSAAYFCASSGQTYEQYFGPGTRLTVT.